The clone carrying this TCR beta chain was observed a handful of times. This record comes from a study of control samples from healthy donors and cancer patients. TCRdb's copy holds only in-frame clones and misses some; the assay was immunoSEQ multiplex PCR. The sample records 150,000 to 200,000 clones, 90% being singletons. The CDR3 has 13 residues. Germline loops: CDR1 SGHNT, CDR2 YYREEE (reference sequence). Between the trimmed V and J ends, which lost 4 bases and 3 bases, there was a span of 8 bases. The sequenced material came from blood. The chain couples TRBV5-4 to TRBJ2-1, with no clear D. This clonotype was sampled from a woman aged 45-60 years in good health. The DNA of the CDR3 is TGTGCCAGCAGCCTGAAAGTCTACAATGAGCAGTTCTTC. Residues: CASSLKVYNEQFF.